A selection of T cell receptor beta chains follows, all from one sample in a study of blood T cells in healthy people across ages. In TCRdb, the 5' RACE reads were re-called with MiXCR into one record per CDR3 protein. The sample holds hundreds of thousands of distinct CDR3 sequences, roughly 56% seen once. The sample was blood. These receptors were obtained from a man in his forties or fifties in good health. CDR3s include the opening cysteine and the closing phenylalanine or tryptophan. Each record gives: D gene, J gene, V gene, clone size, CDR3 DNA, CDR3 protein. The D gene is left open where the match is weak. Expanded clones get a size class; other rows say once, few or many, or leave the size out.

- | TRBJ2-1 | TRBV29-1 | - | TGCAGCGTCGGACCGGACAATGAGCAGTTCTTC | CSVGPDNEQFF
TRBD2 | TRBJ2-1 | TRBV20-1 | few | TGCAGTGCTAGAGGGGAAGCGGGGGTAACCTACAATGAGCAGTTCTTC | CSARGEAGVTYNEQFF
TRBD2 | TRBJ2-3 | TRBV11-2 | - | TGTGCCAGCAGCAGAAATAGCGGGGGTTTAGAGACGCAGTATTTT | CASSRNSGGLETQYF
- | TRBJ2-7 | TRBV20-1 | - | TGCAGTGCTAGAGATCTTAGGAGGAGTACCTACGAGCAGTACTTC | CSARDLRRSTYEQYF
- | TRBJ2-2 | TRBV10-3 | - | TGTGCCATCACCTCCTCGGGGAGAGGGATGAACACCGGGGAGCTGTTTTTT | CAITSSGRGMNTGELFF
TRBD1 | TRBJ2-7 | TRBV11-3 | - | TGTGCCAGCGGCGGGACAGGGAACGAGCAGTACTTC | CASGGTGNEQYF
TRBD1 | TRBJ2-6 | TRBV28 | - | TGTGCCAGCAGTAACAGGGGCCCTGGGGCCAACGTCCTGACTTTC | CASSNRGPGANVLTF
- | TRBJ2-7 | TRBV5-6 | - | TGTGCCAGCAGCCGGGACGCAGGGCCATCCGAGCAGTACTTC | CASSRDAGPSEQYF
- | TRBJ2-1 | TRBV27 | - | TGTGCCAGCAGTTTATCGGTAGACGGGAGACTAGTTCGACAGCATAATGACAATGAGCAGTTCTTC | CASSLSVDGRLVRQHNDNEQFF
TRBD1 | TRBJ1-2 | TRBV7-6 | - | TGTGCCAGCAGCTTATCGACAGGGGGCTACTATGGCTACACCTTC | CASSLSTGGYYGYTF
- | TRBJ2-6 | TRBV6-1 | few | TGTGCCAGCAGTGAAATTATCCGAGTCGTCCTGACTTTC | CASSEIIRVVLTF
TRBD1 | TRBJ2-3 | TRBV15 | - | TGTGCCACCAGCAGAGTTCAAGGGACAGTGGATACGCAGTATTTT | CATSRVQGTVDTQYF
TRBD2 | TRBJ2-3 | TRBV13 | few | TGTGCCAGCAGCTTTCCGGCGGGGGTGGAAGATACGCAGTATTTT | CASSFPAGVEDTQYF
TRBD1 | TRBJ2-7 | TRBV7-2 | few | TGTGCCAGCAGCTTAGCGGGACAGCCCTCCTACGAGCAGTACTTC | CASSLAGQPSYEQYF
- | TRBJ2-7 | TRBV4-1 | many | TGCGCCAGCAGCTACAGGGAGTCAAACGAGCAGTACTTC | CASSYRESNEQYF
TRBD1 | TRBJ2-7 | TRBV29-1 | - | TGCAGCGTTGGGGTGGATCACAGGGGGAAAACCTACGAGCAGTACTTC | CSVGVDHRGKTYEQYF
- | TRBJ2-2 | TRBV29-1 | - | TGCAGCGTTGAAGGGACTACCATTACCGGGGAGCTGTTTTTT | CSVEGTTITGELFF
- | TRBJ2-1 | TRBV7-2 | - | TGTGCCAGCAGCGCCGTGGTGTCGGAAGTCAGTGAGCAGTTCTTC | CASSAVVSEVSEQFF
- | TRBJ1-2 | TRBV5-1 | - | TGCGCCAGCAGCTTGACAGGAACGGGGGACTATGGCTACACCTTC | CASSLTGTGDYGYTF
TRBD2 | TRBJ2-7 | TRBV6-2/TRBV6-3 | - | TGTGCCAGCAGCAGCGGGAGCCGGGGGGTGTACTTC | CASSSGSRGVYF